These 19 T cell receptor beta chains were sequenced from one sample in a study of Tregs in tolerant kidney transplant recipients. Repertoires were generated with immunoSEQ multiplex PCR, while TCRdb's copy carries only in-frame clones and drops some. The sample consists of 30,000 or so clones, over 65% of them appearing once. These receptors lack a known antigen. Sequencing was performed on Tregs from blood cultured with allogeneic cells. These receptor sequences come from a human donor in good health.

V is TRBV6-5 and J is TRBJ2-7; 8 bases line up with TRBD1. V shed 7 bases, J shed 2 bases, and the junction held 7 bases outside the gene matches. The CDR3 runs to 14 residues. Germline V gene lookup returns CDR1 MNHEY and CDR2 SVGAGI. CDR3 region: CASKQGQDTYEQYF. In nucleotides, the CDR3 is TGTGCCAGCAAACAGGGACAGGACACCTACGAGCAGTACTTC.

The chain joins TRBV25-1 to TRBJ2-1, with D tentatively TRBD2 (5 bases). CDR1 is MGHDK and CDR2 is SYGVNS in the germline V gene. The CDR3 has 14 amino acids. V was shortened by 10 bases and J by 0 bases, with 13 bases between the two germline ends. The CDR3 bases are TGTGCCACCCAAGCGGTGAACTCCTACAATGAGCAGTTCTTC. Amino acid sequence: CATQAVNSYNEQFF.

The chain joins TRBV10-3 to TRBJ2-7; D is uncertain. Trimming removed 0 bases at V and 9 bases at J, with 12 bases between. Per the germline V gene, CDR1 is ENHRY and CDR2 is SYGVKD. The CDR3 extends over 13 amino acids. The CDR3 sequence: CAISESQVTGQYF. The CDR3 bases are TGTGCCATCAGTGAGTCGCAGGTTACGGGGCAGTACTTC.

The J gene is TRBJ1-1, the V gene TRBV18, with D unresolved. The CDR3 consists of 13 residues. Germline V gives CDR1 KGHSH, CDR2 LQKENI. Between the trimmed V and J ends, which lost 6 bases and 3 bases, there was a span of 11 bases. The CDR3 spells CASSREWDTEAFF. The CDR3 DNA reads as TGTGCCAGCTCGCGGGAGTGGGACACTGAAGCTTTCTTT.

This rearrangement joins TRBV10-3 to TRBJ2-4, with a tentative D call TRBD1 (5 bases). Germline V gene lookup returns CDR1 ENHRY and CDR2 SYGVKD. The CDR3 sequence is 14 residues long. The V end was cut by 0 bases, the J end by 15 bases, with 18 bases between. The CDR3 DNA follows: TGTGCCATCAGTGAGTCAGGGGCCGACTTGTATAGGTACTTC. It specifies CAISESGADLYRYF.

V and J are TRBV2 and TRBJ2-7; 13 nucleotides line up with TRBD2. The V segment lost 4 bases and the J segment 4 bases; nucleotides outside the gene matches: 7. The germline V gene encodes CDR1 SNHLY and CDR2 FYNNEI. The CDR3 is 16 residues long. For the CDR3, the DNA is TGTGCCAGCAGTGGGTGGACTAGCGGGAGTGGGTACGAGCAGTACTTC. Translation: CASSGWTSGSGYEQYF.

The V call is TRBV13, the J call TRBJ2-3, with 8 bases fitting TRBD1. J was trimmed by 2 bases and V by 5 bases; bases with no gene match: 12. CDR1 is PRHDT, CDR2 FYEKMQ, per germline (reference sequence). The CDR3 is 17 amino acids. CDR3 in DNA: TGTGCCAGCAGCCCGACCCCGGGACAGGTAGTCACAGATACGCAGTATTTT. This encodes CASSPTPGQVVTDTQYF.

The V and J genes are TRBV5-1 and TRBJ1-1; 8 nucleotides line up with TRBD1. CDR1 and CDR2 from the germline V gene are SGHRS and YFSETQ. The CDR3 runs to 15 residues. Trimming at V came to 3 bases and at J to 4 bases, leaving 8 bases not matched to a gene. The CDR3 sequence: CASSSRTGLGTEAFF. The DNA for the CDR3 is TGCGCCAGCAGCTCCCGGACAGGGCTGGGCACTGAAGCTTTCTTT. The full variable domain, in which reference TRBV5-1 and TRBJ1-1 provide the parts outside the CDR3, is KAGVTQTPRYLIKTRGQQVTLSCSPISGHRSVSWYQQTPGQGLQFLFEYFSETQRNKGNFPGRFSGRQFSNSRSEMNVSTLELGDSALYLCASSSRTGLGTEAFFGQGTRLTVV.

This clone was seen once. The chain uses TRBV6-1 and TRBJ1-2; 8 bases agree with TRBD1. Germline V gene lookup returns CDR1 MNHNS and CDR2 SASEGT. The CDR3 runs 13 residues. V shed 4 bases and J 6 bases; nucleotides not matched to a gene: 4. The CDR3 here is CASSGWTGNGYTF. The CDR3 bases are TGTGCCAGCAGTGGATGGACAGGGAATGGCTACACCTTC.

The chain links TRBV10-3 to TRBJ1-5; 7 bases match TRBD1. Germline trimming cut 7 bases from V and 9 bases from J; bases unmatched to any gene: 9. Germline lookup yields CDR1 ENHRY and CDR2 SYGVKD. The CDR3 loop spans 13 amino acids. Here the CDR3 reads CAITGTEGTPQHF. The CDR3 DNA reads TGTGCCATCACCGGGACAGAAGGAACGCCCCAGCATTTT.

V usage is TRBV6-5 and J usage is TRBJ2-5, with a possible D match to TRBD2 (6 bases). The CDR3 is 12 residues long. Germline lookup yields CDR1 MNHEY and CDR2 SVGAGI. The V end lost 11 bases, the J end lost 0 bases, and 10 bases lay between the germline ends. The CDR3 region has the DNA TGTGCCTGTGGGGGGTACCAAGAGACCCAGTACTTC. This encodes CACGGYQETQYF.

This chain joins TRBV2 and TRBJ2-7, with D perhaps matching TRBD2 (6 bases). Germline V gene sequence: CDR1 SNHLY, CDR2 FYNNEI. This CDR3 contains 16 residues. V shed 0 bases and J shed 2 bases, with 14 bases lying between them. The chain's CDR3 is CASSEARGKGAYEQYF. The CDR3 nucleotides read TGTGCCAGCAGTGAAGCCCGCGGGAAAGGCGCCTACGAGCAGTACTTC.

This clone was recorded once. This chain uses TRBV19 with TRBJ1-2, with 7 bases lining up with TRBD1. Germline CDR1 and CDR2: LNHDA and SQIVND (reference sequence). This CDR3 comprises 16 residues. The trim removed 3 bases at V and 4 bases at J, leaving 11 bases unmatched. Here the CDR3 reads CASSIHFQGVVYGYTF. In DNA form, the CDR3 reads TGTGCCAGTAGTATTCATTTTCAGGGGGTGGTCTATGGCTACACCTTC.

The gene calls are TRBV11-3 and TRBJ2-5; D remains ambiguous. CDR1 is SGHNT, CDR2 YENEEA, per germline. The CDR3 loop spans 13 amino acids. V lost 5 bases, J lost 8 bases, and 15 bases lay in between. CDR3 bases: TGTGCCAGCAGCGTCGATCTCCTGAGAACCCAGTACTTC. It specifies CASSVDLLRTQYF.

This chain uses TRBV7-3 with TRBJ2-3, with 7 bases fitting TRBD2. V was pared by 5 bases and J by 0 bases, with 8 bases of the junction left unmatched. Germline V gene sequence: CDR1 SGHTA, CDR2 FQGTGA. The CDR3 sequence is 16 residues long. CDR3 sequence (DNA): TGTGCCAGCAGCCCGTTGACTAGCTCCAGCACAGATACGCAGTATTTT. This translates into CASSPLTSSSTDTQYF.

The chain recombines TRBV19 with TRBJ1-2, with 9 bases aligning to TRBD1. The germline gives CDR1 LNHDA, CDR2 SQIVND (reference sequence). CDR3 length equals 14 residues. The junction had 6 bases not matched to a gene; V was cut back by 3 bases and J by 7 bases. As DNA, the CDR3 is TGTGCCAGTAGTATTTCAGGGACAGGGCTTGGCTACACCTTC. Translating it yields CASSISGTGLGYTF.

The chain recombines TRBV5-1 with TRBJ2-7; perhaps D is TRBD1 or TRBD2 (5 bases each). The CDR3 is 15 amino acids. With 3 bases removed from V and 0 bases from J, the gap between germline ends came to 13 bases. CDR1 SGHRS and CDR2 YFSETQ come from the germline V gene. CDR3 in DNA: TGCGCCAGCAGCTGGGACGGGGATAGCTCCTACGAGCAGTACTTC. Translating it yields CASSWDGDSSYEQYF.

In regard to this clone: This CDR3 is also generated by other DNA sequences in the sample. The J gene is TRBJ2-3, the V gene TRBV7-9; TRBD2 might be the D (6 bases). V was shortened by 3 bases and J by 6 bases, with 19 bases between the two germline ends. CDR3 length equals 16 residues. Germline V gene sequence: CDR1 SEHNR, CDR2 FQNEAQ (reference sequence). The DNA of the CDR3 is TGTGCCAGCAGCTTTGGGATTACTAGCCAGACGGATACGCAGTATTTT. Its translation: CASSFGITSQTDTQYF.

V gene TRBV19 combines with J gene TRBJ1-2; no clear D gene. The germline V gene has CDR1 LNHDA and CDR2 SQIVND (reference sequence). The CDR3 has 16 residues. Trimming left V 4 bases short and J 4 bases short, with 19 bases between. CDR3 bases: TGTGCCAGTAGTACCCCGGGAGGGCAATTGAGCTATGGCTACACCTTC. Amino acids: CASSTPGGQLSYGYTF.